A selection of T cell receptor beta chains follows, all from one sample in a study of blood T cell repertoires in COVID-19. Assay: immunoSEQ multiplex PCR; the TCRdb copy retains only in-frame clones and omits some. The sample has 300,000 to 400,000 clones; about 90% are singletons. The sequenced sample consisted of peripheral blood. The receptor set was obtained from a woman aged 30 to 39 with COVID-19, enrolled during active disease. Each CDR3 is given with its conserved first and last residue. D genes are given only for firm matches. The listing skips clone size in some rows; elsewhere it reads once, few, many or a size class.

clone_size,d_call,v_call,j_call,cdr3_nt,cdr3_aa
NA,NA,TRBV7-2,TRBJ2-6,TGTGCCAGCAGCTCAGTATCAGCAGGGTGGGACTCTGGGGCCAACGTCCTGACTTTC,CASSSVSAGWDSGANVLTF
NA,TRBD2,TRBV10-3,TRBJ2-1,TGTGCCATCAGGGCAACTCTGACTAGCGGGCGCTCCTACAATGAGCAGTTCTTC,CAIRATLTSGRSYNEQFF
NA,TRBD2,TRBV10-1,TRBJ2-1,TGCGCCAGCAGTGGTACTGCGAGCGGGAGGGCCTACAATGAGCAGTTCTTC,CASSGTASGRAYNEQFF
once,NA,TRBV29-1,TRBJ1-1,TGCAGCGTTGAGAAAGCTAGGAACACTGAAGCTTTCTTT,CSVEKARNTEAFF
NA,TRBD1,TRBV6-2/TRBV6-3,TRBJ2-5,TGTGCCAGCAGTTATGGGACAGGGTATGAAGAGACCCAGTACTTC,CASSYGTGYEETQYF
NA,NA,TRBV6-5,TRBJ2-5,TGTGCCAGCAGTTACCTTGGAGGGACGGGGGAGACCCAGTACTTC,CASSYLGGTGETQYF
NA,NA,TRBV19,TRBJ2-7,TGTGCCAGTAGGGCCAACCGCGGAGGCTCCTACGAGCAGTACTTC,CASRANRGGSYEQYF
NA,TRBD2,TRBV7-2,TRBJ2-1,TGTGCCAGCAGTTTAGCGGGGGACTTCTACAATGAGCAGTTCTTC,CASSLAGDFYNEQFF
NA,NA,TRBV3-1/TRBV3-2,TRBJ2-2,TGTGCCAGCAGCCCCCCGGGGGCGAACACCGGGGAGCTGTTTTTT,CASSPPGANTGELFF
NA,NA,TRBV4-3,TRBJ2-1,TGCGCCAGCAGCCAAGATCAGGTCTTCTCCTACAATGAGCAGTTCTTC,CASSQDQVFSYNEQFF
NA,NA,TRBV7-2,TRBJ2-1,TGTGCCAGCAGCTTAGCGCACAGGAATAAGCAGTTCTTC,CASSLAHRNKQFF
NA,TRBD1,TRBV12-3/TRBV12-4,TRBJ2-1,TGTGCCAGCAGGGCGACAGGGGCCAATGAGCAGTTCTTC,CASRATGANEQFF
NA,TRBD1,TRBV9,TRBJ1-1,TGTGCCAGCAGCGGGGACAGGGCTCCCACTGAAGCTTTCTTT,CASSGDRAPTEAFF
NA,TRBD1,TRBV5-6,TRBJ2-3,TGTGCCAGCAGCCTCCGGGACAGGGGGCGCGGAGCTGTCACAGATACGCAGTATTTT,CASSLRDRGRGAVTDTQYF
NA,NA,TRBV11-2,TRBJ1-2,TGTGCCAGCAGCTTAAATCCAGACTATGGCTACACCTTC,CASSLNPDYGYTF
once,NA,TRBV12-3/TRBV12-4,TRBJ2-2,TGTGCCAGCAGCCGGGACTGGACCGGGGAGCTGTTTTTT,CASSRDWTGELFF
NA,TRBD2,TRBV11-3,TRBJ2-3,TGTGCCAGCAGCAAACTAGCGGGAGGAGGAGATACGCAGTATTTT,CASSKLAGGGDTQYF
NA,NA,TRBV12-3/TRBV12-4,TRBJ2-1,TGTGCCAGCAGGCGGGGGCCCGAGCAGTTCTTC,CASRRGPEQFF
NA,TRBD1,TRBV5-1,TRBJ1-5,TGCGCCAGCAACAGACGTAGGGGGCGAGGTCAGCCCCAGCATTTT,CASNRRRGRGQPQHF
NA,NA,TRBV6-5,TRBJ1-1,TGTGCCAGCAGTTACGCAGCGAGTATGAACACTGAAGCTTTCTTT,CASSYAASMNTEAFF
few,TRBD1,TRBV5-6,TRBJ2-2,TGTGCCAGCAGCGTACTCCGGGACAGGTACACCGGGGAGCTGTTTTTT,CASSVLRDRYTGELFF
NA,NA,TRBV3-1/TRBV3-2,TRBJ2-7,TGTGCCAGCAGCCAGAGATATGAGCAGTACTTC,CASSQRYEQYF
NA,NA,TRBV6-4,TRBJ2-1,TGTGCCAGCGGTCTAAACAATGAGCAGTTCTTC,CASGLNNEQFF
NA,NA,TRBV28,TRBJ2-1,TGTGCCAGCAGTTTAGCGGGACTCCGGCGGGAGCAGTTCTTC,CASSLAGLRREQFF
NA,NA,TRBV28,TRBJ1-5,TGTGCCAGCAGTTGGGAGGTGGCGCAGACTTATAGTAACAATCAGCCCCAGCATTTT,CASSWEVAQTYSNNQPQHF